These 26 T cell receptor beta chains came from one sample sequenced in a study of T cell changes during pregnancy in multiple sclerosis. TCRdb keeps only in-frame clones here, not all; method: immunoSEQ multiplex PCR. This table has approximately 38,000 clones, about nine tenths appearing once. The specimen comprised CD8+ T cells from peripheral blood mononuclear cells, sampled in the second trimester of pregnancy. These receptors were taken from a female donor with multiple sclerosis, enrolled in a pregnancy study.

This sequence joins TRBV5-5 and TRBJ1-1, with TRBD1 as a possible D gene (6 bases). This CDR3 spans 14 amino acids. CDR1 is SGHKS, CDR2 YYEKEE, per germline (reference sequence). V was shortened by 2 bases and J by 4 bases, with 12 bases between the two germline ends. CDR3 loop: CASSFFQGTTEAFF. CDR3 sequence (DNA): TGTGCCAGCAGCTTTTTTCAGGGGACCACTGAAGCTTTCTTT.

V usage is TRBV6-5 and J usage is TRBJ2-7; weak D call: TRBD2 (6 bases). Germline CDR1 and CDR2: MNHEY and SVGAGI. V dropped 0 bases and J dropped 2 bases, with 14 bases sitting between them. The CDR3 totals 16 residues. The CDR3 protein is CASSYSNAGIPYEQYF. CDR3 DNA sequence: TGTGCCAGCAGTTACTCGAATGCGGGGATCCCCTACGAGCAGTACTTC.

The chain combines TRBV5-8 with TRBJ1-1; unclear D gene. Looked up from germline, CDR1 is SGHTS and CDR2 is YDEGEE. The CDR3 is 16 residues long. The V end lost 4 bases, the J end lost 0 bases, and 16 bases lay between the germline ends. In DNA form, the CDR3 reads TGTGCCAGCAGCCTTGAGCGACGAACGATGAACACTGAAGCTTTCTTT. Its translation is CASSLERRTMNTEAFF.

The CDR3 sequence is CASWGGSRWDTQYF. Written as DNA, the CDR3 is TGTGCCAGTTGGGGGGGTTCGAGGTGGGATACGCAGTATTTT. The chain couples TRBV6-6 to TRBJ2-3, with 7 bases that match TRBD2. The CDR3 covers 14 residues. V was pared by 9 bases and J by 6 bases, with 12 bases of the junction left unmatched. The germline V gene has CDR1 MNHNY and CDR2 SVGAGI (reference sequence).

The chain has TRBV9 and TRBJ2-3; a possible D gene is TRBD2 (6 bases). Trimming pared 4 bases from V and 0 bases from J, leaving 15 bases between. CDR1 SGDLS and CDR2 YYNGEE come from the germline V gene. The CDR3 spans 16 residues. The DNA for the CDR3 is TGTGCCAGCAGCCCCGGTGGGGAGGTCAGCACAGATACGCAGTATTTT. Translating gives CASSPGGEVSTDTQYF.

This clone is a singleton in its sample. The chain has TRBV11-2 and TRBJ2-7; 10 bases fit TRBD2. The V segment lost 5 bases and the J segment 5 bases; nucleotides outside the gene matches: 12. This CDR3 comprises 16 residues. Per the germline V gene, CDR1 is SGHAT and CDR2 is FQNNGV. CDR3 sequence: CASSRILSSGSNEQYF. The CDR3 region has the DNA TGTGCCAGCAGCCGCATTTTGTCTAGCGGGAGTAACGAGCAGTACTTC.

The chain joins TRBV27 to TRBJ2-7; 7 nucleotides align to TRBD1. The CDR3 is made up of 13 amino acids. Germline V gene data show CDR1 as MNHEY and CDR2 as SMNVEV (reference sequence). V trimming: 6 bases; J trimming: 5 bases; junction bases outside the gene matches: 7. DNA for the CDR3: TGTGCCAGCAGAACAGGGGCGGTCAACGAGCAGTACTTC. It encodes CASRTGAVNEQYF.

This chain joins TRBV14 and TRBJ2-7, with 9 nucleotides matching TRBD2. CDR3 length equals 15 residues. In germline, CDR1 is SGHDN, CDR2 FVKESK. Germline trimming cut 2 bases from V and 5 bases from J; bases unmatched to any gene: 7. In nucleotides, the CDR3 is TGTGCCAGCAGCCAAATCAGAGCGGGGGGTCACGAGCAGTACTTC. Its protein product is CASSQIRAGGHEQYF. Complete variable domain (other parts from reference TRBV14 and TRBJ2-7): EAGVTQFPSHSVIEKGQTVTLRCDPISGHDNLYWYRRVMGKEIKFLLHFVKESKQDESGMPNNRFLAERTGGTYSTLKVQPAELEDSGVYFCASSQIRAGGHEQYFGPGTRLTVT.

The chain joins TRBV10-3 to TRBJ1-4; no definite D call. V was pared by 0 bases and J by 1 base, with 6 bases between. CDR1 ENHRY and CDR2 SYGVKD come from the germline V gene. The CDR3 contains 15 residues. In DNA, the CDR3 is TGTGCCATCAGTGAGTCAGGGAGAACTAATGAAAAACTGTTTTTT. It yields the protein CAISESGRTNEKLFF.

The sample holds one count of this clone. The genes are TRBV7-8 and TRBJ1-5; D gene ambiguous. The CDR3 extends over 13 amino acids. Looked up from germline, CDR1 is SGHVS and CDR2 is FQNEAQ. The V gene lost 1 base and the J gene lost 7 bases, with 8 bases spanning the gap. CDR3 protein: CASSLGGLQPQHF. The CDR3 region has the DNA TGTGCCAGCAGCTTAGGCGGGTTGCAGCCCCAGCATTTT.

This clone was detected only a few times. The V and J genes are TRBV6-6 and TRBJ2-7; maybe TRBD1 (5 bases). Trimming removed 5 bases from V and 0 bases from J, with 11 bases in between. The CDR3 has 14 residues. The germline V gene encodes CDR1 MNHNY and CDR2 SVGAGI (reference sequence). This CDR3 reads CASSTTGSSYEQYF. CDR3 coding DNA: TGTGCCAGCAGTACAACAGGTAGCTCCTACGAGCAGTACTTC.

CDR3 protein: CASSLGSYSYNEQFF. CDR3 DNA sequence: TGTGCCAGCAGCTTGGGCAGTTACTCCTACAATGAGCAGTTCTTC. The chain couples TRBV7-9 to TRBJ2-1; D is unclear. The CDR3 sequence is 15 residues long. Germline CDR1 and CDR2: SEHNR and FQNEAQ (reference sequence). Trimming stripped 3 bases from V and 0 bases from J, with 9 bases between.

The chain carries TRBV11-2 and TRBJ2-5; 7 nucleotides match TRBD2. This CDR3 contains 14 residues. Per the germline V gene, CDR1 is SGHAT and CDR2 is FQNNGV. V shed 2 bases, J shed 5 bases, and the junction held 5 bases outside the gene matches. CDR3 in amino acids: CASSLLLGGETQYF. CDR3 in DNA: TGTGCCAGCAGCTTACTTTTGGGGGGGGAGACCCAGTACTTC.

The chain employs TRBV2 and TRBJ2-1; D is unresolved. The CDR3 sequence is 12 residues long. V lost 1 base and J 8 bases, leaving 6 bases between the germline ends. The germline V gene encodes CDR1 SNHLY and CDR2 FYNNEI. The CDR3 coding sequence is TGTGCCAGCAGTGAAGTTGGAGATGAGCAGTTCTTC. Translated, it gives CASSEVGDEQFF. Together with reference TRBV2 and TRBJ2-1, the CDR3 gives the full variable domain: EPEVTQTPSHQVTQMGQEVILRCVPISNHLYFYWYRQILGQKVEFLVSFYNNEISEKSEIFDDQFSVERPDGSNFTLKIRSTKLEDSAMYFCASSEVGDEQFFGPGTRLTVL.

The CDR3 loop reads CSVEDLGVEETQYF. CDR3 sequence (DNA): TGCAGCGTTGAAGATCTCGGGGTGGAAGAGACCCAGTACTTC. The J gene is TRBJ2-5, the V gene TRBV29-1; a possible D gene is TRBD2 (5 bases). The CDR3 contains 14 residues. Trimming removed 0 bases from V and 3 bases from J, with 11 bases in between. Germline loops: CDR1 SQVTM, CDR2 ANQGSEA.

CDR3 nucleotides: TGCGCCAGCAGGCTCCGGACAACATTAAAGCTTAACACTGAAGCTTTCTTT. This sequence encodes CASRLRTTLKLNTEAFF. J is TRBJ1-1 and V is TRBV5-1, with D possibly being TRBD1 (5 bases). This CDR3 region has 17 residues. The V end lost 5 bases, the J end lost 2 bases, and 22 bases lay between the germline ends. From germline, CDR1 is SGHRS and CDR2 YFSETQ.

J is TRBJ2-2 and V is TRBV7-6; D perhaps matches TRBD2 (6 bases). Germline V CDR1 and CDR2: SGHVS, FNYEAQ. V lost 5 bases, J lost 4 bases, and 17 bases lay in between. The CDR3 length is 16 residues. The CDR3 loop reads CASSAGGYLGTGELFF. Written as DNA, the CDR3 is TGTGCCAGCAGCGCCGGGGGATATCTGGGCACCGGGGAGCTGTTTTTT.

The chain links TRBV27 to TRBJ2-3; 7 bases fit TRBD1. The CDR3 spans 16 residues. Germline values: CDR1 MNHEY, CDR2 SMNVEV (reference sequence). Trimming cost V 3 bases and J 8 bases; bases outside gene matches: 14. The CDR3: CASSFRAGGEGVTQYF. For the CDR3, the DNA is TGTGCCAGCAGTTTTAGGGCAGGGGGTGAGGGGGTTACGCAGTATTTT.

This chain links TRBV7-9 with TRBJ1-1; no definite D call. V lost 1 base and J lost 5, with 11 bases in between. This CDR3 is built from 14 residues. Germline CDR1 SEHNR, CDR2 FQNEAQ (reference sequence). This CDR3 reads CASSLVSSGTEAFF. The CDR3 DNA reads as TGTGCCAGCAGCTTAGTATCGTCGGGGACTGAAGCTTTCTTT.

The rearrangement links TRBV4-3 to TRBJ2-2; a weak D match, TRBD2 (7 bases). The V gene lost 2 bases and the J gene lost 7 bases, with 14 bases spanning the gap. Per germline, CDR1 LGHNA and CDR2 YSLEER. The CDR3 totals 15 residues. The CDR3 DNA is TGCGCCAGCAGCCAATACCGCGGGGGCAGCGGGGAGCTGTTTTTT. Its protein product is CASSQYRGGSGELFF.

The chain carries TRBV4-3 and TRBJ1-5; TRBD1 matches 8 bases. V shed 0 bases, J shed 1 base, and the junction held 8 bases outside the gene matches. The germline gives CDR1 LGHNA, CDR2 YSLEER. The CDR3 covers 18 residues. CDR3 sequence: CASSQDGGQVKSNQPQHF. Written as DNA, the CDR3 is TGCGCCAGCAGCCAAGATGGGGGACAGGTAAAAAGCAATCAGCCCCAGCATTTT.

The gene calls are TRBV19 and TRBJ2-1; 11 nucleotides line up with TRBD2. V lost 5 bases to trimming and J lost 5 bases; unmatched junction nucleotides: 5. The CDR3 has 15 residues. CDR1 and CDR2 (germline): LNHDA, SQIVND (reference sequence). The CDR3 DNA is TGTGCCAGTAGTGGGTGGACTAGCGGGCACAATGAGCAGTTCTTC. As protein: CASSGWTSGHNEQFF.

The CDR3 region has the DNA TGTGCCCGCAACGCCGGGACATCGAATTCACCCCTCCACTTT. Protein: CARNAGTSNSPLHF. The rearrangement links TRBV30 to TRBJ1-6; D may be TRBD1 (6 bases). CDR1 GTSNPN and CDR2 SVGIG come from the germline V gene (reference sequence). This CDR3 comprises 14 residues. Trimming took off 8 bases at V and 7 bases at J, with 18 bases between the two ends.

The chain recombines TRBV19 with TRBJ2-1, with 7 bases that match TRBD2. The CDR3 is made up of 12 amino acids. V shed 4 bases and J 15 bases; nucleotides not matched to a gene: 9. Germline V lookup: CDR1 LNHDA, CDR2 SQIVND (reference sequence). The CDR3 DNA sequence: TGTGCCAGTAGTAGCGACCGGGGAGGGCGGTTCTTC. It yields the protein CASSSDRGGRFF.

The V and J genes are TRBV27 and TRBJ1-1; TRBD1 aligns across 7 bases. CDR3 length: 12 residues. Germline trimming cut 6 bases from V and 6 bases from J; bases unmatched to any gene: 4. CDR1 MNHEY and CDR2 SMNVEV come from the germline V gene (reference sequence). The CDR3 region has the DNA TGTGCCAGCAGCTATACAGGGGCTGAAGCTTTCTTT. It codes for CASSYTGAEAFF.

The chain recombines TRBV2 with TRBJ2-3; 9 nucleotides align to TRBD2. From germline, CDR1 is SNHLY and CDR2 FYNNEI. The V segment lost 7 bases and the J segment 2 bases; nucleotides outside the gene matches: 10. The CDR3 covers 16 residues. CDR3 loop: CASTIRSGGITDTQYF. CDR3 bases: TGTGCCAGCACTATACGTAGCGGGGGAATCACAGATACGCAGTATTTT.